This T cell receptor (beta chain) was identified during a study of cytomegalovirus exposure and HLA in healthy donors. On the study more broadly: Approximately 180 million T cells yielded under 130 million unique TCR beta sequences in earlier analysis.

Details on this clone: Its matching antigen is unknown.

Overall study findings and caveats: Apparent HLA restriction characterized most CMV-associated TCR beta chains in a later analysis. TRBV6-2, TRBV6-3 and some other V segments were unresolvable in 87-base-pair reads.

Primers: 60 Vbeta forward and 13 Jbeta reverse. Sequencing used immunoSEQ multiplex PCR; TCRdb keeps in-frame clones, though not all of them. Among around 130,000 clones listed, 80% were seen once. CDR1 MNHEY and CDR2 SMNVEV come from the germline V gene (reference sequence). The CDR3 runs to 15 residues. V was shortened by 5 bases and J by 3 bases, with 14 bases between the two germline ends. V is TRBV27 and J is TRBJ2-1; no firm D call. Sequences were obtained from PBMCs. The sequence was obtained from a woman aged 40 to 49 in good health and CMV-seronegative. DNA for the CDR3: TGTGCCAGCAGTCCACTAAACGAGTTCTACAATGAGCAGTTCTTC. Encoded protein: CASSPLNEFYNEQFF.